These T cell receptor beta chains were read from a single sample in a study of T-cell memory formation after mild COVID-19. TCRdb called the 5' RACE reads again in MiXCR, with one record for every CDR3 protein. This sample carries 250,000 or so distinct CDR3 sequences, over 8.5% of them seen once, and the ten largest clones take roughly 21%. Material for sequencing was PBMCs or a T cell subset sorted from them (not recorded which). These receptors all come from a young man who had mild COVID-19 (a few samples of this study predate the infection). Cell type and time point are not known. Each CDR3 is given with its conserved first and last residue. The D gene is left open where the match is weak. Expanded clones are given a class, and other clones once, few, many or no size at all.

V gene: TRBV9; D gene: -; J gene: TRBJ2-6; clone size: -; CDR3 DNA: TGTGCCAGCAGCGTCCCCTCTGGGGCCAACGTCCTGACTTTC; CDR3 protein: CASSVPSGANVLTF
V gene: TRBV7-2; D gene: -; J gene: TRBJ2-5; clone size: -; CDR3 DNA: TGTGCCAGCAGCTCCAATGGGGGGGGCCTTGAGACCCAGTACTTC; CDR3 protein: CASSSNGGGLETQYF
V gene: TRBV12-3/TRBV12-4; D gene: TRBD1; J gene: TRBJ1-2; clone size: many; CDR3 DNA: TGTGCCAGCAGTTTAGACAGGGGTGGTGGCTACACCTTC; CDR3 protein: CASSLDRGGGYTF
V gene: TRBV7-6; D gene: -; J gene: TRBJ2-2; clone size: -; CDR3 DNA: TGTGCCAGCAGCCCAGGGTCCGGGACCCAAGCTCCCAACACCGGGGAGCTGTTTTTT; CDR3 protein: CASSPGSGTQAPNTGELFF
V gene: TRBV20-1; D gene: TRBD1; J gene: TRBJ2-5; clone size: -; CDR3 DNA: TGCAGCCGTCAGGACAGGGACCAAGAGACCCAGTACTTC; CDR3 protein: CSRQDRDQETQYF
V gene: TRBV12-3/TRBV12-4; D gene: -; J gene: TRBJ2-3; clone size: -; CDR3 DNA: TGTGCCAGCAGTTTCGGGTATACGCAGTATTTT; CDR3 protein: CASSFGYTQYF
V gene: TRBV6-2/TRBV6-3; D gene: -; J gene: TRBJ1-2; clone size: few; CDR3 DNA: TGTGCCAGCAGTTACGAGTCCCCTCGGGCTAACTATGGCTACACCTTC; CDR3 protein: CASSYESPRANYGYTF
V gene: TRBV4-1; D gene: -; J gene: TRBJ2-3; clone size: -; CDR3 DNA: TGCGCCAGCAGCCAAGATCTTGTTGCGGGGATCACAGATACGCAGTATTTT; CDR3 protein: CASSQDLVAGITDTQYF
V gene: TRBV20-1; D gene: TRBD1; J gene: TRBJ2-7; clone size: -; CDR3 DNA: TGCAGCTGGGACAGGGGAACCTACGAGCAGTACTTC; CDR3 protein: CSWDRGTYEQYF
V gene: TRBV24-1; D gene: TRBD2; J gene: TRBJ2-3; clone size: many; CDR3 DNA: TGTGCCACCAGTGATTTAAAGCGGGGGGGAGATGATACGCAGTATTTT; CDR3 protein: CATSDLKRGGDDTQYF
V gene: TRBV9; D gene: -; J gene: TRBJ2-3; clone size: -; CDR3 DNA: TGTGCCAGCAGTAAAATGTATAGGGATACAGATACGCAGTATTTT; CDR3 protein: CASSKMYRDTDTQYF
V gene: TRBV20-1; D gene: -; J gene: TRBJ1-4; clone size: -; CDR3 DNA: TGCAGTGCTACTGACACCCCGGGAAAACTGTTTTTT; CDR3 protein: CSATDTPGKLFF
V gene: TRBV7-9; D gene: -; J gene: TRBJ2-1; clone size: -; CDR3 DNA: TGTGCCAGCAGTTCTGACACATCCCTAGGCTCCTACAATGAGCAGTTCTTC; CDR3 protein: CASSSDTSLGSYNEQFF
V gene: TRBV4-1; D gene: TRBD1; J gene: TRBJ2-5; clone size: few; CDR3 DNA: TGCGCCAGCAGCCAGGGCACAGGGGAGGAGACCCAGTACTTC; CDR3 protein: CASSQGTGEETQYF
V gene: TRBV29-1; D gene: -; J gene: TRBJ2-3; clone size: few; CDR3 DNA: TGCAGCGTTGAACGGCAATCAGATGGCACAGATACGCAGTATTTT; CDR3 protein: CSVERQSDGTDTQYF
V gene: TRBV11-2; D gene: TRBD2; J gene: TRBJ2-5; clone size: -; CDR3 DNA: TGTGCCAGCGGTCGAGCGGGGGGGCCAGTAGAGACCCAGTACTTC; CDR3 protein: CASGRAGGPVETQYF
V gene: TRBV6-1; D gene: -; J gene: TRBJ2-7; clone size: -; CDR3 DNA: TGTGCCACCCTCCCTGGCCAGGGAGGTGGCTACGAGCAGTACTTC; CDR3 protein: CATLPGQGGGYEQYF
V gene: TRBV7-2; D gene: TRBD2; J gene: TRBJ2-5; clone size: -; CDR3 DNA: TGTGCCAGCAGCTTAGCGACTAGCGGGCCGGGTTTTGGCCAGTACTTC; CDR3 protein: CASSLATSGPGFGQYF
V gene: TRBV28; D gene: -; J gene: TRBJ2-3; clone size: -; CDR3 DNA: TGTGCCAGCAGTTTAAGGTACGCGGGGAGCACAGATACGCAGTATTTT; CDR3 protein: CASSLRYAGSTDTQYF
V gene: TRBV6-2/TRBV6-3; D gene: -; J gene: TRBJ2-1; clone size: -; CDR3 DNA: TGTGCCAGCAGTTACTCACTGTCAGGGAGGCCCTACAATGAGCAGTTCTTC; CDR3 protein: CASSYSLSGRPYNEQFF
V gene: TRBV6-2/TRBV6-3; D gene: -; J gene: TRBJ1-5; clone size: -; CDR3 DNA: TGTGCCAGCAGTTACTCCCACAGGGTGGATCAGCCCCAGCATTTT; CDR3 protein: CASSYSHRVDQPQHF
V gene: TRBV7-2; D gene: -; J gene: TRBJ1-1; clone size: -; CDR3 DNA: TGTGCCAGCACCGCGAGGGTCAGGAACACTGAAGCTTTCTTT; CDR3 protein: CASTARVRNTEAFF
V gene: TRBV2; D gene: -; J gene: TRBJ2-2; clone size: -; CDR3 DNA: TGTGCCAGCAGGCTTCTAGGAGTGGGCACCGGGGAGCTGTTTTTT; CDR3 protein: CASRLLGVGTGELFF
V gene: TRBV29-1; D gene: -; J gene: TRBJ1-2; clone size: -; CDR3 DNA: TGCAGCGTTGACCGGGGTGACATTAGCTATGGCTACACCTTC; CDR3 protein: CSVDRGDISYGYTF
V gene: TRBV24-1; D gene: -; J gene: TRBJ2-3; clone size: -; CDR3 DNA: TGTGCCACCGAACCACCCCTGGCAGATACGCAGTATTTT; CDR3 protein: CATEPPLADTQYF
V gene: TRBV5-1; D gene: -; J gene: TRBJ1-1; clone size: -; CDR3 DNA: TGCGCCAGCAGCTTGAGGACGGCGCGATACACTGAAGCTTTCTTT; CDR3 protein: CASSLRTARYTEAFF